The present T cell receptor beta chain was sequenced within a study of shared clonotypes between healthy human individuals. At the level of the study: CD4 naive cells filled three plates per donor, CD4 memory three, CD8 naive two and CD8 memory one.

A split of CD4+ cells into CD45RA+ naive and CD45RA-negative memory subsets was performed. For each subset, genomic DNA was distributed in equal portions over several immunoSEQ plates. As processed by the authors: Filtering of immunoSEQ junctional sequences could not match full-length read filtering. The repertoire was sequenced with immunoSEQ multiplex PCR; TCRdb's copy has only in-frame clones and lacks some. That table supplies the V and J calls and clone size; D and trimming were determined from the DNA. The sample carries roughly 530,000 clones, 90% to 96% recorded once. V lost 5 bases, J lost 8 bases, and 14 bases lay in between. Germline CDR1 and CDR2: SGHRS and YFSETQ. The length of the CDR3 is 13 residues.

The material sequenced was naive CD4+ T cells sorted from blood. Noted subset: CD45RA+ positively selected. This receptor was identified in a woman in her 30s in good health. The chain links TRBV5-1 to TRBJ2-1; no clear D. CDR3 protein: CASRPLVTDEQFF. In DNA form, the CDR3 reads TGCGCCAGCAGGCCGCTAGTGACGGATGAGCAGTTCTTC.